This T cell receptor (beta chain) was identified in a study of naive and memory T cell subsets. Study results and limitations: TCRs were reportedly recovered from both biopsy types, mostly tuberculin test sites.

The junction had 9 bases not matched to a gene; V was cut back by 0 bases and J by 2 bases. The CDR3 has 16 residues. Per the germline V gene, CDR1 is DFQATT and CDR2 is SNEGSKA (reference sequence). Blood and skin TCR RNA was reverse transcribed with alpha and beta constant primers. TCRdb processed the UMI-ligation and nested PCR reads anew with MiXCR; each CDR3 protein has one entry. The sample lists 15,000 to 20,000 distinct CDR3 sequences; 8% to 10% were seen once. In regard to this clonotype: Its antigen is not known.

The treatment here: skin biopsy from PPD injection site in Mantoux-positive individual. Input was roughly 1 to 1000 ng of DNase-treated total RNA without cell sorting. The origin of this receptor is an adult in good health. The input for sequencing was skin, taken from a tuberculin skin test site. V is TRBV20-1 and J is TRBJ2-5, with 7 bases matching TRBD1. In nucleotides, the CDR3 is TGCAGTGCTAGAGACCCCAGGGGGATATCTCAAGAGACCCAGTACTTC. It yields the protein CSARDPRGISQETQYF.